The source of this T cell receptor beta chain is a study of blood T cell repertoires in COVID-19. Study in general: Collection of acute and convalescent COVID-19 samples took place in the United States, Italy and Spain. PBMCs, B-cell-depleted T cells, or T cells were the source of the cDNA or gDNA that made up the material.

In the study's own analysis: Amplification with reference gene primers provided the estimates of nucleated cell counts. Data came from immunoSEQ multiplex PCR; TCRdb stores just in-frame clones and leaves some out. The V and J calls and clone size are taken from that table; D and trimming were inferred from the DNA. This table has 20,000 to 25,000 clones, more than 85% appearing once. The ends were cut back, 0 bases at V and 2 bases at J, with 19 bases in the middle. The CDR3 loop spans 18 amino acids. Germline-derived CDR1 and CDR2 are LGHNA and YSLEER. V and J are TRBV4-3 and TRBJ2-5; TRBD1 might be the D (6 bases). This TCR came from a man between 65 and 85 years old with active COVID-19. The sequencing input was peripheral blood. The CDR3, as DNA: TGCGCCAGCAGCCAAGATTGGGGCAGGGGCGGCTGGCAAGAGACCCAGTACTTC. Translated: CASSQDWGRGGWQETQYF.